A selection of T cell receptor beta chains follows, all from one sample in a study of blood T cell repertoires in COVID-19. TCRdb keeps only in-frame clones here, not all; method: immunoSEQ multiplex PCR. The top ten hold 6.5% to 9% of the sample, which has some 170,000 clones, approximately 89% seen once. Specimen: peripheral blood. Source of these receptors: a woman aged 60-75 years with acute or convalescent COVID-19. The CDR3 runs from the conserved cysteine through the conserved F or W. Each record gives: J gene, clone size, V gene, CDR3 length, D gene, CDR3 DNA, CDR3 protein. The D gene is left open where the match is weak. Some rows have no size entry. The others give once, few or many, or a class for an expanded clone.

J gene: TRBJ1-2
clone size: -
V gene: TRBV28
CDR3 length: 17
D gene: -
CDR3 DNA: TGTGCCAGCAGTTCCGCGGGGGAGAACACCTATAGGTATGGCTACACCTTC
CDR3 protein: CASSSAGENTYRYGYTF

J gene: TRBJ2-3
clone size: -
V gene: TRBV6-5
CDR3 length: 13
D gene: -
CDR3 DNA: TGTGCCACACGGAGACTTAGCACAGATACGCAGTATTTT
CDR3 protein: CATRRLSTDTQYF

J gene: TRBJ1-6
clone size: -
V gene: TRBV3-1/TRBV3-2
CDR3 length: 13
D gene: -
CDR3 DNA: TGTGCCAGCAGCGTAACTCGGGGTTCACCCCTCCACTTT
CDR3 protein: CASSVTRGSPLHF

J gene: TRBJ1-5
clone size: once
V gene: TRBV10-3
CDR3 length: 16
D gene: -
CDR3 DNA: TGTGCCATCAGTGAGTCGGCAGTGATTAGCAATCAGCCCCAGCATTTT
CDR3 protein: CAISESAVISNQPQHF

J gene: TRBJ2-7
clone size: -
V gene: TRBV6-5
CDR3 length: 14
D gene: TRBD1
CDR3 DNA: TGTGCCAGCGCCTTCGGACAGGGACCCTACGAGCAGTACTTC
CDR3 protein: CASAFGQGPYEQYF

J gene: TRBJ1-1
clone size: -
V gene: TRBV3-1/TRBV3-2
CDR3 length: 16
D gene: TRBD1
CDR3 DNA: TGTGCCAGCAGCTTAAGGACAGGGGTCATGAACACTGAAGCTTTCTTT
CDR3 protein: CASSLRTGVMNTEAFF

J gene: TRBJ2-5
clone size: -
V gene: TRBV3-1/TRBV3-2
CDR3 length: 16
D gene: TRBD1
CDR3 DNA: TGTGCCAGCAGCCAAGACCCGGGACAGGGCAAAGAGACCCAGTACTTC
CDR3 protein: CASSQDPGQGKETQYF

J gene: TRBJ2-1
clone size: -
V gene: TRBV18
CDR3 length: 16
D gene: TRBD2
CDR3 DNA: TGTGCCAGCTCACCACTAGCGGGAGTTACCTACAATGAGCAGTTCTTC
CDR3 protein: CASSPLAGVTYNEQFF

J gene: TRBJ2-2
clone size: -
V gene: TRBV5-1
CDR3 length: 14
D gene: -
CDR3 DNA: TGCGCCAGCAGCACTAGATTGGGTCCCGGGGAGCTGTTTTTT
CDR3 protein: CASSTRLGPGELFF

J gene: TRBJ2-1
clone size: -
V gene: TRBV29-1
CDR3 length: 17
D gene: TRBD2
CDR3 DNA: TGCAGCGTCCAGGTTAGGCTAGCGGGAGGGCCCCTAAATGAGCAGTTCTTC
CDR3 protein: CSVQVRLAGGPLNEQFF

J gene: TRBJ2-5
clone size: -
V gene: TRBV14
CDR3 length: 15
D gene: -
CDR3 DNA: TGTGCCAGCAGCCAAGGGGCCTGGGAGCGAGAGACCCAGTACTTC
CDR3 protein: CASSQGAWERETQYF

J gene: TRBJ1-1
clone size: -
V gene: TRBV19
CDR3 length: 14
D gene: -
CDR3 DNA: TGTGCCAGTAGTATGAAGGCGGGTACCACTGAAGCTTTCTTT
CDR3 protein: CASSMKAGTTEAFF

J gene: TRBJ2-3
clone size: -
V gene: TRBV19
CDR3 length: 15
D gene: TRBD1
CDR3 DNA: TGTGCCAGTAGTAAGTGGACAGGGGGCACAGATACGCAGTATTTT
CDR3 protein: CASSKWTGGTDTQYF